This T cell receptor beta chain was profiled in a study of cytotoxic CD8 clonotypes in ibrutinib-treated CLL. Across the whole study: Samples had a mean of approximately 240,000 productive templates and around 89,000 productive rearrangements.

As input for TCR beta libraries, about 1.9 micrograms of genomic DNA came from cryopreserved PBMCs. The protocol was immunoSEQ multiplex PCR, while the TCRdb copy is restricted to in-frame clones and leaves out a portion. Of some 160,000 clones in the sample, approximately 80% were seen once. V trimming: 4 bases; J trimming: 7 bases; junction bases outside the gene matches: 4. CDR3 length equals 14 residues. Looked up from germline, CDR1 is LGHNA and CDR2 is YSLEER. On this clone itself: What it recognizes is unknown.

General observations from the study: Baseline levels were approached again at progression, after clonality had risen at ibrutinib response. Under therapy, public clonotypes either contracted or stayed stable, and they were uncommon.

This clonotype was sampled from a human donor with chronic lymphocytic leukemia. The chain joins TRBV4-3 to TRBJ1-4; 9 positions match TRBD1. The starting material was PBMCs, obtained after 12 months of ibrutinib treatment. The CDR3 loop reads CASSPGQGGEKLFF. CDR3 bases: TGCGCCAGCAGCCCGGGACAGGGTGGTGAAAAACTGTTTTTT.